The clone carrying this TCR beta chain was picked up many times. Antigen unknown. Germline lookup yields CDR1 SGHTA and CDR2 FQGNSA. The CDR3 contains 13 residues. V lost 0 bases and J lost 6, with 9 bases in between. These data belong to a study of blood T cells in healthy people across ages. General observations from the study: Naive T cell percentage by flow cytometry tracked strongly with beta diversity. Per-million-T-cell TCR beta diversity fell roughly linearly with age. Versus aged donors, long-lived donors had higher diversity and more naive CD4+ cells.

A second about 6 to 12 cycle PCR used barcoded and J-beta primers. TCRdb processed the 5' RACE reads anew with MiXCR; each CDR3 protein has one entry. The sample contains approximately 1,700,000 distinct CDR3 sequences, roughly two fifths of which appear only once. The receptor's source is a human donor in good health. The sequencing sample was made of blood. V and J are TRBV7-2 and TRBJ2-7; perhaps TRBD2 as D (5 bases). The CDR3 DNA reads as TGTGCCAGCAGCTTAGCGGGCCGGGGCGAGCAGTACTTC. Protein sequence: CASSLAGRGEQYF.